The present T cell receptor beta chain was sequenced within a study of shared clonotypes between healthy human individuals. At the level of the study: Serving as donors were a couple of women and a few men, whose ages spanned 18 to 49. Whole-study findings and limits: Exclusively blood specimens were collected; tissue repertoires likely differ.

V was clipped by 2 bases and J by 2 bases; unmatched bases: 9. The CDR3 extends over 18 amino acids. Germline CDR1 MNHEY, CDR2 SMNVEV (reference sequence). Assay used: immunoSEQ multiplex PCR; TCRdb lists only in-frame clones, some missing. The sample carries over 2 million clones, 85% to 95% recorded once. As to this clone: Antigen specificity is unknown.

The V call is TRBV27, the J call TRBJ2-5; TRBD1 agrees at 12 bases. The source of this sequence is a man between 18 and 29 years old in good health. Some clones in this sample may be carry-over from other donors' samples. Sequencing was done on a sample of naive CD4+ T cells from PBMCs. Subset reported: CD45RA+ positively selected. The CDR3 region has the DNA TGTGCCAGCAGTTTAAGGGGGACAGGGGGCACCCTGCAAGAGACCCAGTACTTC. Translating it yields CASSLRGTGGTLQETQYF.